This T cell receptor (beta chain) was identified during a study of shared clonotypes between healthy human individuals. Whole-study results and caveats: Relative to clonotypes present in all four donors, those not shared had lower generation probabilities.

The CDR3 contains 14 residues. V dropped 2 bases and J dropped 8 bases, with 15 bases sitting between them. Germline loops: CDR1 SGHTA, CDR2 FQGNSA. In the original analysis: ImmunoSEQ sequences covered only the junction and lacked quality scores; filtering therefore differed. Using immunoSEQ multiplex PCR, the repertoire was profiled, and TCRdb retains in-frame clones only, with some absent. V and J calls and clone size are as listed in that table; D and trimming were resolved from the DNA. Among about 2.4 million clones listed, 93% were seen once. Concerning this clone: Its matching antigen is unknown.

The V and J genes are TRBV7-2 and TRBJ1-2; D is undetermined. This sequence originates from a young man in good health. Some clones in this sample may be carry-over from other donors' samples. The specimen was naive CD4+ T cells from PBMCs. Subset of the sample: CD45RA+ positively selected. CDR3 loop: CASSLREGSNGYTF. The CDR3 DNA reads as TGTGCCAGCAGCTTAAGGGAGGGATCGAACGGCTACACCTTC.